This T cell receptor beta chain was sequenced in a study of cytotoxic CD8 clonotypes in ibrutinib-treated CLL (dated by TCRdb to about 2021). In the study overall: In this cohort, 15 patients were treatment-naive and about a dozen were relapsed/refractory, while approximately 18 had unmutated IGHV. Responses were partial in around 25 patients and complete in 2; after median about 70 months follow-up, some 15 stayed in remission and about twelve progressed. Response samples were obtained after a median of 12 months of treatment, with a range of about 6 to 36 months. On average, each sample yielded approximately 250,000 productive templates and 94,082 productive rearrangements. Of the 90 or so participants in the trial, about 25 had longitudinal samples available. Cryopreserved peripheral blood mononuclear cells were obtained before treatment, at response, and at either sustained remission or disease progression. Patients were still on ibrutinib when every remission and progressive disease sample was collected. Broader findings and caveats from the paper: At ibrutinib response clonality went up, during sustained remission it held steady, and at progression it dropped back toward baseline. Sampling times were not matched between sustained-remission and progressing patients, and lymph node repertoires were not studied. At baseline, clonality was higher than in age-matched healthy donors and showed a strong correlation with circulating CD8+ T-cell counts. Public clonotypes were rare and either contracted or stayed stable during treatment, and the rise in clonality at ibrutinib response reflected the expansion of private clonotypes.

Deletion took 0 bases off V and 1 base off J, with a span of 9 bases between the germline ends. Spanning cysteine to phenylalanine, the CDR3 consists of 14 amino acids. The kept DNA is CDR3 alone, 42 bases in frame from the first base. The germline V gene encodes CDR1 GTSNPN and CDR2 SVGIG (reference sequence). The time point label for this specimen denotes: roughly 25 months on ibrutinib. Around 2 micrograms of genomic DNA were extracted from cryopreserved PBMCs for TCR beta library preparation. Longitudinal blood samples from CLL patients receiving ibrutinib monotherapy were subjected to high-throughput TCR beta sequencing. The patients were enrolled in a single-center, open-label phase 2 trial of ibrutinib monotherapy. To note about this clone: Its specific antigen is unknown. No much larger clone exists at a distance of one base, and base qualities are not known.

On a MiSeq, deep resolution sequencing aimed for a depth between 1 in 1 million and 1 in 200,000 T cells, with each clonotype covered 10x on average. TCR beta libraries were generated with the immunoSEQ hsTCRB Kit. As for the authors' bioinformatics: Data were analyzed with ImmunoSEQ Data Assistant and ImmunoSEQ Analyzer, with V, D and J genes assigned per IMGT definitions. Clonality, which ranges from 0 to 1, was calculated by subtracting the normalized Shannon entropy of productive rearrangement frequencies from one. Public clonotype analysis was restricted to overrepresented clonotypes comprising at least 0.05% of each patient's repertoire. About twelve repertoires from age-matched healthy donors, obtained from immuneACCESS, served as clonality controls. This immuneACCESS table, as held by TCRdb, lists in-frame sequences with V and J called but not all clones. Of the missing ones, under half trace to an unresolved V gene in checked studies; the others have no known cause. V, J and clone size reflect that table, while D and trimming were determined from the DNA. Present in this sample are roughly 170,000 clones, around 80% of which were seen just once. 3.5% to 5.5% of the sample is in the top ten clones.

The chain uses TRBV30 and TRBJ1-2, with no reliable assignment of the D segment. The clonotype originates from a human donor with chronic lymphocytic leukemia. The source material was PBMCs, sampled after 24 months of ibrutinib treatment. The sequence in DNA is TGTGCCTGGAGTGTGCAGCCGAATAACTATGGCTACACCTTC. It encodes CAWSVQPNNYGYTF.